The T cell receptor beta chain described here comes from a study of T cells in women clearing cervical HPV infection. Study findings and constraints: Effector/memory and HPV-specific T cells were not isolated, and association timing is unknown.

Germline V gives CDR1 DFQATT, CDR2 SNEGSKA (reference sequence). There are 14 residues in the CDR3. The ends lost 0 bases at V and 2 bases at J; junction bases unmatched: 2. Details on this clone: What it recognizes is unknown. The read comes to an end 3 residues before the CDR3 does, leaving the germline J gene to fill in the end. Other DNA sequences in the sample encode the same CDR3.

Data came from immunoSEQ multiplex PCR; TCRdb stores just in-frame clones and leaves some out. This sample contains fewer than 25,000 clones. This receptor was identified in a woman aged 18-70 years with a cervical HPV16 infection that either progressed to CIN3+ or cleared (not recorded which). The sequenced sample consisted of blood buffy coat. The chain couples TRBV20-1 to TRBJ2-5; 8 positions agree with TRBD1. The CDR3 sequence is CSARDGQGQETQYF. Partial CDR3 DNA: TGCAGTGCTAGAGATGGACAGGGTCAAGAGACC.